This T cell receptor beta chain came from a study of patients and donors after allogeneic stem cell transplantation. V lost 5 bases, J lost 8 bases, and 9 bases lay in between. The CDR3 sequence is 11 residues long. The germline CDR1 and CDR2 sequences are MNHEY and SVGAGI. TCRdb re-derived calls from the RT-PCR reads in MiXCR, one entry per CDR3 protein. In the table there are some 230,000 distinct CDR3 sequences, approximately 14% of which are singletons. V and J are TRBV6-5 and TRBJ1-2; D ambiguous. The TCR sequence derives from a human donor who was either an allogeneic HSCT recipient or a stem cell or donor lymphocyte infusion donor (not recorded which). It is not recorded whose cells these are; they may come from a transplant donor. The sequenced sample consisted of blood, either unsorted or a sorted T cell fraction (not recorded which). The CDR3 bases are TGTGCCAGCAGTGGACGTGGGGGCTACACCTTC. This gives the protein CASSGRGGYTF.